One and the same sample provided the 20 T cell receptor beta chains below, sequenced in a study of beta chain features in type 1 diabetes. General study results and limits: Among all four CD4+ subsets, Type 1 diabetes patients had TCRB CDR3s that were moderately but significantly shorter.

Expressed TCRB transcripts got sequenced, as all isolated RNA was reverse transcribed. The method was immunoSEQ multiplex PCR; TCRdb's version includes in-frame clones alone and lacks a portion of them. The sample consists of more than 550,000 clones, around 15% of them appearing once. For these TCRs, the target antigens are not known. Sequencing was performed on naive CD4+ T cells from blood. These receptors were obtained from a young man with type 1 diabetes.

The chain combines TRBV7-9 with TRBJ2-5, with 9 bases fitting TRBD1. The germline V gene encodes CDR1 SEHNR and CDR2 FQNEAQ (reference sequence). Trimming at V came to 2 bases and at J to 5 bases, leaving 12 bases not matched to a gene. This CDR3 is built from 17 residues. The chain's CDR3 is CASSLIPGQGYAETQYF. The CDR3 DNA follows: TGTGCCAGCAGCTTAATTCCCGGACAGGGGTATGCGGAGACCCAGTACTTC.

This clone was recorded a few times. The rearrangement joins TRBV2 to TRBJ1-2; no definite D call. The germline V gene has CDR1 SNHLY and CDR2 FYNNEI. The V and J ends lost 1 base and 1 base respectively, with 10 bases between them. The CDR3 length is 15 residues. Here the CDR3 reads CASSEDSGSNYGYTF. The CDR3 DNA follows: TGTGCCAGCAGTGAAGATTCCGGGAGTAACTATGGCTACACCTTC. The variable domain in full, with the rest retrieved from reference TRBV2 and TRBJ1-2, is EPEVTQTPSHQVTQMGQEVILRCVPISNHLYFYWYRQILGQKVEFLVSFYNNEISEKSEIFDDQFSVERPDGSNFTLKIRSTKLEDSAMYFCASSEDSGSNYGYTFGSGTRLTVV.

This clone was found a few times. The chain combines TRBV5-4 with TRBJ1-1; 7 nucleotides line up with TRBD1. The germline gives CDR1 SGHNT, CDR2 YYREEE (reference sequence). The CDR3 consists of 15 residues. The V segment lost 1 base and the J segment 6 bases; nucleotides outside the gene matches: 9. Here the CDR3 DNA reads TGTGCCAGCAGCTTGTACCAGGACAGGCCCGCTGAAGCTTTCTTT. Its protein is CASSLYQDRPAEAFF.

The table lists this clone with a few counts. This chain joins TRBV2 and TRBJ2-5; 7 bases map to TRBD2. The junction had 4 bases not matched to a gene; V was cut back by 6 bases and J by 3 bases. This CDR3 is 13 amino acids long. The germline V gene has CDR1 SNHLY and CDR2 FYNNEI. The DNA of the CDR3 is TGTGCCAGCAGGCGGGAGATCAAAGAGACCCAGTACTTC. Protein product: CASRREIKETQYF. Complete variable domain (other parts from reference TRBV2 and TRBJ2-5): EPEVTQTPSHQVTQMGQEVILRCVPISNHLYFYWYRQILGQKVEFLVSFYNNEISEKSEIFDDQFSVERPDGSNFTLKIRSTKLEDSAMYFCASRREIKETQYFGPGTRLLVL.

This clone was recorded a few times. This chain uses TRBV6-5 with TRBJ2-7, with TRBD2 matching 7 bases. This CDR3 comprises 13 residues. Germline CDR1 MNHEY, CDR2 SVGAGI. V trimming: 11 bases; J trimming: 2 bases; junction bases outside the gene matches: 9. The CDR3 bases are TGTGCCGCACGTCAGGGAGGGACCTACGAGCAGTACTTC. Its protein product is CAARQGGTYEQYF.

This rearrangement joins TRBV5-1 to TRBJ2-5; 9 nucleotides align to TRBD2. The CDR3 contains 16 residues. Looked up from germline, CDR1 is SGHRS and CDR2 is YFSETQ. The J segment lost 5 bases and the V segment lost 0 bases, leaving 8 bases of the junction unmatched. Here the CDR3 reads CASSLDGGLAGETQYF. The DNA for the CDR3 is TGCGCCAGCAGCTTGGATGGGGGACTAGCTGGGGAGACCCAGTACTTC.

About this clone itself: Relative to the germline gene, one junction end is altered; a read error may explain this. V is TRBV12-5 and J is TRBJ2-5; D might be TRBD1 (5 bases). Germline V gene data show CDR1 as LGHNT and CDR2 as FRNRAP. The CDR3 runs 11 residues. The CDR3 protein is CASGRPPWGDF. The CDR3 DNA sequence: TGTGCTAGTGGTCGGCCTCCATGGGGCGACTTC.

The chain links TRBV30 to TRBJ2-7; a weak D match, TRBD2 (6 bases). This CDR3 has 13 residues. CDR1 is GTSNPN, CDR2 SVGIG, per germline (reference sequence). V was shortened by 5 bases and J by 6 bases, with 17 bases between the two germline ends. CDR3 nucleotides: TGTGCCTGGGGCGGGAACCCCGGGCTCGAGCAGTACTTC. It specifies CAWGGNPGLEQYF.

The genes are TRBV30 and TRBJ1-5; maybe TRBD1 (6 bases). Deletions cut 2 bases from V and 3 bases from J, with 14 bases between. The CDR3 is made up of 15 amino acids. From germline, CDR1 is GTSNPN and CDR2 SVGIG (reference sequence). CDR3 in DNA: TGTGCCTGGAGTACCCGATGGGGGCTCAATCAGCCCCAGCATTTT. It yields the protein CAWSTRWGLNQPQHF. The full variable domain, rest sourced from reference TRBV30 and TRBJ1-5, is SQTIHQWPATLVQPVGSPLSLECTVEGTSNPNLYWYRQAAGRGLQLLFYSVGIGQISSEVPQNLSASRPQDRQFILSSKKLLLSDSGFYLCAWSTRWGLNQPQHFGDGTRLSIL.

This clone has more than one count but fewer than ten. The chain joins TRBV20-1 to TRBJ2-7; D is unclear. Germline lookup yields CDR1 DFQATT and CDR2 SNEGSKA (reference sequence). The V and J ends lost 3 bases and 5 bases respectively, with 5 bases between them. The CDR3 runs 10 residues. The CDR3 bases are TGCAGTGCTAGGTGGGACGAGCAGTACTTC. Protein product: CSARWDEQYF.

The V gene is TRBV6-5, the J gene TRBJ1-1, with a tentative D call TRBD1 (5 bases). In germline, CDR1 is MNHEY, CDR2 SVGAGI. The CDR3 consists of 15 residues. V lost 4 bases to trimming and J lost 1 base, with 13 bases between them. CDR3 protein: CASSWGKAGNTEAFF. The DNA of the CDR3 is TGTGCCAGCAGTTGGGGGAAAGCGGGGAACACTGAAGCTTTCTTT.

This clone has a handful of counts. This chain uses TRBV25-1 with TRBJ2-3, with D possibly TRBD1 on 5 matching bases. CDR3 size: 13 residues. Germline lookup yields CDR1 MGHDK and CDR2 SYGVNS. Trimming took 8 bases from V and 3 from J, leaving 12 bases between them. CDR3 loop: CASGAAATDTQYF. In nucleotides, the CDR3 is TGTGCCAGCGGGGCAGCCGCTACAGATACGCAGTATTTT.

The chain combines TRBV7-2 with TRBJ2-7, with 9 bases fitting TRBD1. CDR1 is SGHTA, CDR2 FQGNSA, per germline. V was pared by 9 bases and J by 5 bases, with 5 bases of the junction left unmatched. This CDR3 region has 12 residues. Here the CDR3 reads CASKGQGHEQYF. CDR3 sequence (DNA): TGTGCCAGTAAGGGACAGGGCCACGAGCAGTACTTC. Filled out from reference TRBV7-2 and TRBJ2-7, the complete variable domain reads GAGVSQSPSNKVTEKGKDVELRCDPISGHTALYWYRQSLGQGLEFLIYFQGNSAPDKSGLPSDRFSAERTGGSVSTLTIQRTQQEDSAVYLCASKGQGHEQYFGPGTRLTVT.

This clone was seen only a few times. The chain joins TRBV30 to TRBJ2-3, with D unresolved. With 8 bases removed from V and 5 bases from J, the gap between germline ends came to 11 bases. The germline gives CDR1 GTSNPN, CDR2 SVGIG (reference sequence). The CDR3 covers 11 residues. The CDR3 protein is CATVPGDTQYF. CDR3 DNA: TGTGCCACCGTCCCGGGAGATACGCAGTATTTT.

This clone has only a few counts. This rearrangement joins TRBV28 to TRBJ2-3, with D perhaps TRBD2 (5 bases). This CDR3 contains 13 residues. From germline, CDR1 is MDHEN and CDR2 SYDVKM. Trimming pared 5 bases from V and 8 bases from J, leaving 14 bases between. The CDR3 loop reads CASSGSLEGTQYF. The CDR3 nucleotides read TGTGCCAGCAGTGGCAGTCTCGAGGGTACGCAGTATTTT.

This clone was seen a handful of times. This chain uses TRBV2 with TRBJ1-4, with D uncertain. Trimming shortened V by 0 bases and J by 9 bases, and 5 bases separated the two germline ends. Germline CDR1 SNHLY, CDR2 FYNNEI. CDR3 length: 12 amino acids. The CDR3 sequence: CASSEAVQKLFF. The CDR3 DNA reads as TGTGCCAGCAGTGAAGCGGTCCAAAAACTGTTTTTT.

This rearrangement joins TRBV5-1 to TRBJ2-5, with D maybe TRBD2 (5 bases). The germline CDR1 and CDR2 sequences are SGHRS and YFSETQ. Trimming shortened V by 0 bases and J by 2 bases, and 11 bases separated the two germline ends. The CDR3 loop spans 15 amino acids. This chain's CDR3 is CASSLVPDLQETQYF. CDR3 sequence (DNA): TGCGCCAGCAGCTTGGTGCCGGACTTGCAAGAGACCCAGTACTTC.

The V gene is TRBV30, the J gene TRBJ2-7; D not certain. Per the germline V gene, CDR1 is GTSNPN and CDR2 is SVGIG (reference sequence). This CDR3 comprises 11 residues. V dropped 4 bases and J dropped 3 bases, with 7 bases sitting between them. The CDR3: CAWNTLYEQYF. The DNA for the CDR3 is TGTGCCTGGAACACTCTCTACGAGCAGTACTTC.

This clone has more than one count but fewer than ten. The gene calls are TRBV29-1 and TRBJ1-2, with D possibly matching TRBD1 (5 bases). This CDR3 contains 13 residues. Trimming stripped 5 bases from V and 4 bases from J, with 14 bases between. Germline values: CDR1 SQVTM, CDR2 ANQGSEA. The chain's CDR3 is CSVSTGTGYGYTF. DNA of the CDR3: TGCAGCGTTTCTACCGGGACGGGCTATGGCTACACCTTC.

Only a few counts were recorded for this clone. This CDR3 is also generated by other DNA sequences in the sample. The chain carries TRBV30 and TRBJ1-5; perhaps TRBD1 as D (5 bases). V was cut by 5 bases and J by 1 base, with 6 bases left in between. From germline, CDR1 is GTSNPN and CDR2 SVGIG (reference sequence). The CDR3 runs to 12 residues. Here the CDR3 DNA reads TGTGCCTGGGGGGACAGCAATCAGCCCCAGCATTTT. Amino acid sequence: CAWGDSNQPQHF.